This TCR beta chain came from a study of beta chain features in type 1 diabetes. Study-level results: The question left open here concerned HLA type influencing TCRB rearrangement. At VDJ recombination sites, type 1 diabetes patients had fewer insertions and more deleted nucleotides.

This clone has only a few counts. Its antigen is undetermined. Sequenced material consisted of expressed TCRB transcripts (all of the isolated RNA was reverse transcribed). This table comes from immunoSEQ multiplex PCR, and its TCRdb copy is limited to in-frame clones, with some not included. The table has 130,000 to 150,000 clones, 6.5% to 8.5% seen once. In total, each donor contributed a single heparinised blood draw that averaged about 110 mL. Based on CD45RO/CCR7/CD25/CD127/CD95/CD27, CD4+ regulatory, stem cell-like memory, naive and central memory cells were sorted. Germline V gene lookup returns CDR1 SQVTM and CDR2 ANQGSEA. After removal of 6 bases from V and 7 bases from J, the junction contained 9 bases not matched to a gene. This CDR3 has 13 amino acids.

This rearrangement joins TRBV29-1 to TRBJ1-1; TRBD1 matches at 9 bases. Sequencing used central memory CD4+ T cells from blood. This receptor was obtained from a woman in her twenties or thirties in good health. In nucleotides, the CDR3 is TGCAGCGTGGTGGGACAGGGAGGGAATGAAGCTTTCTTT. Amino acid sequence: CSVVGQGGNEAFF.